The 6 T cell receptor beta chains below all came from one sample that was sequenced in a study of blood T cell repertoires in COVID-19. This table comes from immunoSEQ multiplex PCR, and its TCRdb copy is limited to in-frame clones, with some not included. The repertoire consists of about 300,000 clones, with approximately 88% occurring once and the leading ten covering 5% to 7%. The sequenced sample consisted of peripheral blood. These TCRs come from a young man who had recovered from COVID-19.

The chain uses TRBV28 and TRBJ2-2, with 10 bases matching TRBD1. J lost 3 bases, V lost 4 bases, and 8 bases had no gene match. Looked up from germline, CDR1 is MDHEN and CDR2 is SYDVKM. The CDR3 length is 17 residues. CDR3 nucleotides: TGTGCCAGCAGTTCCAGACAGGGGGCCGGTGACACCGGGGAGCTGTTTTTT. Its protein is CASSSRQGAGDTGELFF.

By sample fraction, this clone is medium-sized. The V and J genes are TRBV4-3 and TRBJ1-2; no reliable D call. The germline CDR1 and CDR2 sequences are LGHNA and YSLEER. CDR3 length: 14 residues. The germline V and J ends were trimmed by 0 bases and 2 bases, with 7 bases remaining between them. The CDR3 spells CASSQDSGNYGYTF. The DNA for the CDR3 is TGCGCCAGCAGCCAAGATTCGGGAAACTATGGCTACACCTTC.

The J gene is TRBJ1-6, the V gene TRBV19, with 11 positions matching TRBD1. Germline trimming cut 5 bases from V and 7 bases from J; bases unmatched to any gene: 7. CDR1 is LNHDA, CDR2 SQIVND, per germline (reference sequence). This CDR3 contains 16 residues. The CDR3 bases are TGTGCCAGTAGTTTGCTCGGGGACAGGGGGAATTCACCCCTCCACTTT. Encoded protein: CASSLLGDRGNSPLHF.

This chain links TRBV6-5 with TRBJ1-6; the match to TRBD1 covers 7 bases. With 2 bases clipped from V and 7 bases from J, the junction kept 5 bases outside the gene matches. The germline CDR1 and CDR2 sequences are MNHEY and SVGAGI. The CDR3 consists of 15 residues. The CDR3 region is CASSYEGAGNSPLHF. The CDR3 DNA reads as TGTGCCAGCAGTTACGAGGGGGCCGGGAATTCACCCCTCCACTTT.

V and J are TRBV19 and TRBJ1-5, with 9 bases lining up with TRBD1. The CDR3 runs to 16 residues. The V gene end was trimmed by 5 bases and the J gene end by 1 base; junction bases not matched to a gene: 6. Germline V gives CDR1 LNHDA, CDR2 SQIVND (reference sequence). As DNA, the CDR3 is TGTGCCAGTAGTTGGGCGGGACAGGGAAGCAATCAGCCCCAGCATTTT. Its translation: CASSWAGQGSNQPQHF.

In DNA, the CDR3 is TGTGCCAGCAGTTTATTGGGCTTCACTGAAGCTTTCTTT. Its protein product is CASSLLGFTEAFF. The chain links TRBV6-2 or TRBV6-3 to TRBJ1-1; D gene ambiguous. The CDR3 is 13 residues long. Trimming removed 4 bases at V and 4 bases at J, with 10 bases between. CDR1 MNHEY and CDR2 SVGEGT come from the germline V gene.